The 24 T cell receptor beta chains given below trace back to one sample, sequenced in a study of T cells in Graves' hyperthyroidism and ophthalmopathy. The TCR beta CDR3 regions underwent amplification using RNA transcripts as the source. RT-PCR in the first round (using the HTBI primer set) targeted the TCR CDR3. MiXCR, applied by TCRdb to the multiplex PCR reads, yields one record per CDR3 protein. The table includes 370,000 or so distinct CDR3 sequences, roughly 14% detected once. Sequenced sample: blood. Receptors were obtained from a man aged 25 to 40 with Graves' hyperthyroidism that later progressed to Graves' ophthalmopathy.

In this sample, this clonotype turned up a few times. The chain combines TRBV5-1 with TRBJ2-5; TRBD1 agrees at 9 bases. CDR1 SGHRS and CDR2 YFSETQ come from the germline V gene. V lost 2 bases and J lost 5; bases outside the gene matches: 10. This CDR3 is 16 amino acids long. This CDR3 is CASSLLGDRVAETQYF. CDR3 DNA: TGCGCCAGCAGCTTACTAGGGGACAGGGTTGCGGAGACCCAGTACTTC.

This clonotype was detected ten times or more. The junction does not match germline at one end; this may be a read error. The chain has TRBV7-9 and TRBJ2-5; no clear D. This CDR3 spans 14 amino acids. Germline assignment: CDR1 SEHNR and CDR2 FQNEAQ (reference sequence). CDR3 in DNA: TGTGCCAGCAGCTTAATGGGTGCCCAAGAGGCCCAGTACTTC. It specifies CASSLMGAQEAQYF. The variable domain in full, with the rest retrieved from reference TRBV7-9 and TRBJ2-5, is DTGVSQNPRHKITKRGQNVTFRCDPISEHNRLYWYRQTLGQGPEFLTYFQNEAQLEKSRLLSDRFSAERPKGSFSTLEIQRTEQGDSAMYLCASSLMGAQEAQYFGPGTRLLVL.

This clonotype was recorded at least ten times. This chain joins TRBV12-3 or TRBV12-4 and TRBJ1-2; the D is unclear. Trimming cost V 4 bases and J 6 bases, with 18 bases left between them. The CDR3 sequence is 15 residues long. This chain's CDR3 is CASSSIGVIANGYTF. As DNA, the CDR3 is TGTGCCAGCAGTTCCATCGGGGTAATTGCAAATGGCTACACCTTC.

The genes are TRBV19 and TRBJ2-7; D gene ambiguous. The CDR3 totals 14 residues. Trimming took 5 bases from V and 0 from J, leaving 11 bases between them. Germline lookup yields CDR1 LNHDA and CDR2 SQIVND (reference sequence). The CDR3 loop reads CASSYGRSSYEQYF. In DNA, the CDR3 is TGTGCCAGTAGTTACGGACGGAGCTCCTACGAGCAGTACTTC.

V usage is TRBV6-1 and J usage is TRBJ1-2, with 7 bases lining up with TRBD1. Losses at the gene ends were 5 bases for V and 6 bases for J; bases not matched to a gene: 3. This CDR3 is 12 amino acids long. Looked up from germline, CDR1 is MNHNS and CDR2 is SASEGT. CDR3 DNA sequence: TGTGCCAGCAGTCCTGACAGGGATGGCTACACCTTC. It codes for CASSPDRDGYTF.

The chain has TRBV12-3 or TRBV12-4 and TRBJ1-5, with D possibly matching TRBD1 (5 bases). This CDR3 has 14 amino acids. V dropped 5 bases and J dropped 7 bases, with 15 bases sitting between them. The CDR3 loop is CASSPSPGVQPQHF. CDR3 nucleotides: TGTGCCAGCAGTCCCTCCCCGGGGGTGCAGCCCCAGCATTTT.

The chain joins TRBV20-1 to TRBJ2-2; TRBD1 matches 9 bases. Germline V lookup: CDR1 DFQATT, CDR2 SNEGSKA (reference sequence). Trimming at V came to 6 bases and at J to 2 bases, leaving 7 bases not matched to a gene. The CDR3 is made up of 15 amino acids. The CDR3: CSAHDRGGNTGELFF. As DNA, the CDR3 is TGCAGTGCCCACGACAGGGGGGGAAACACCGGGGAGCTGTTTTTT.

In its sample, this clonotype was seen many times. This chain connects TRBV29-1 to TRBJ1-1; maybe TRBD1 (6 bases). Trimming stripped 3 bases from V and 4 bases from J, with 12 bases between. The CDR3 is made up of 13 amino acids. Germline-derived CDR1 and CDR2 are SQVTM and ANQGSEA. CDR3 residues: CSVDSQGGTEAFF. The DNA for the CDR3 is TGCAGCGTTGACTCACAGGGAGGCACTGAAGCTTTCTTT.

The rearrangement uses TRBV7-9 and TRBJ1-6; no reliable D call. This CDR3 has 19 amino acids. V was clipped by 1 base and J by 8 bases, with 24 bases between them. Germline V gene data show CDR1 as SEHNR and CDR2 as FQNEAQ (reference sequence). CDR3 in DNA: TGTGCCAGCAGCTTAGGCGGCCGGGCCGGGTTTTGGGTGGATTCACCCCTCCACTTT. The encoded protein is CASSLGGRAGFWVDSPLHF.

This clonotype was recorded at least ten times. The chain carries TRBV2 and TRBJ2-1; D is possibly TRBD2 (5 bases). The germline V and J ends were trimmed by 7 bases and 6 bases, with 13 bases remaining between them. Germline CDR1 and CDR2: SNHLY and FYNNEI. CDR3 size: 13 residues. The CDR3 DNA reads TGTGCCAGCACTGGGGAAAGCGGCAATGAGCAGTTCTTC. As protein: CASTGESGNEQFF.

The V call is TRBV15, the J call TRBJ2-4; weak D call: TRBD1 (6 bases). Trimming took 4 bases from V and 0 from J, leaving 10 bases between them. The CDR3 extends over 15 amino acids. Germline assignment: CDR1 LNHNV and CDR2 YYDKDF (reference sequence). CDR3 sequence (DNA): TGTGCCACCAGCAAGAGGACAGTAGCCAAAAACATTCAGTACTTC. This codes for CATSKRTVAKNIQYF.

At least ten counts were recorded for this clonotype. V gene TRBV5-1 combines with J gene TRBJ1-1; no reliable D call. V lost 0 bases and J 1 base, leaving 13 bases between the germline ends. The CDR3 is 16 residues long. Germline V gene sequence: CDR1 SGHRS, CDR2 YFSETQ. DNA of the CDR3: TGCGCCAGCAGCTTGGTCCCGACGGCGGCGAACACTGAAGCTTTCTTT. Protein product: CASSLVPTAANTEAFF.

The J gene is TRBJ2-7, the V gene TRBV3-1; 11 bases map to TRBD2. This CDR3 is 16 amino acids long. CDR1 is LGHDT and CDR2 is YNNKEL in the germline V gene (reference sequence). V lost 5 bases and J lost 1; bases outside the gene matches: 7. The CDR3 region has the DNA TGTGCCAGCAGCTCCACTAGCGGGGGCCGTTCCTACGAGCAGTACTTC. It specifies CASSSTSGGRSYEQYF.

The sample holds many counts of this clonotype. CDR3 nucleotides: TGTGCCACCAGCGGGGACAGAATGAACACTGAAGCTTTCTTT. It is translated as CATSGDRMNTEAFF. The chain recombines TRBV15 with TRBJ1-1; 7 bases are shared with TRBD1. Germline CDR1 is LNHNV and CDR2 is YYDKDF (reference sequence). V lost 5 bases, J lost 0 bases, and 3 bases stayed unmatched. The CDR3 consists of 14 residues.

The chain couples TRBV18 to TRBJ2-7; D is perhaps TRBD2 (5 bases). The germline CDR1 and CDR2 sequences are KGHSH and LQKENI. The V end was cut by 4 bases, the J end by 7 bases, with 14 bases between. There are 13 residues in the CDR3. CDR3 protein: CASSLDRRWEQYF. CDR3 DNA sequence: TGTGCCAGCTCACTGGACCGGAGGTGGGAGCAGTACTTC. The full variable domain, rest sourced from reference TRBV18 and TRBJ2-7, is NAGVMQNPRHLVRRRGQEARLRCSPMKGHSHVYWYRQLPEEGLKFMVYLQKENIIDESGMPKERFSAEFPKEGPSILRIQQVVRGDSAAYFCASSLDRRWEQYFGPGTRLTVT.

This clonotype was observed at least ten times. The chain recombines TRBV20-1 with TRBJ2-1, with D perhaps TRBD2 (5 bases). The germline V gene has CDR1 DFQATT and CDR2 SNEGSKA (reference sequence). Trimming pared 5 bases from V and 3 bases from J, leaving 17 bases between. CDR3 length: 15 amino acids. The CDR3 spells CSAWTRAVVYNEQFF. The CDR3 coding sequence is TGCAGTGCTTGGACTCGTGCGGTCGTCTACAATGAGCAGTTCTTC.

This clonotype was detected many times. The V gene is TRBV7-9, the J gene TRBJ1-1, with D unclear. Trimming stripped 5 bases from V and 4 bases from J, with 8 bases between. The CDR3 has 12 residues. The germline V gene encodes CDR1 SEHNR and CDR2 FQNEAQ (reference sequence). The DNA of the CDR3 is TGTGCCAGCAGCCCATGGAGCACTGAAGCTTTCTTT. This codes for CASSPWSTEAFF.

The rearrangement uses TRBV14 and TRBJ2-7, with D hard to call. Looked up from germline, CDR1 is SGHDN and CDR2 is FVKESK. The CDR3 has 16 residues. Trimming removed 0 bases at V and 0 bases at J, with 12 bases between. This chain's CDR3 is CASSQDSELRSYEQYF. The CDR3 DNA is TGTGCCAGCAGCCAAGATTCCGAGTTACGCTCCTACGAGCAGTACTTC.

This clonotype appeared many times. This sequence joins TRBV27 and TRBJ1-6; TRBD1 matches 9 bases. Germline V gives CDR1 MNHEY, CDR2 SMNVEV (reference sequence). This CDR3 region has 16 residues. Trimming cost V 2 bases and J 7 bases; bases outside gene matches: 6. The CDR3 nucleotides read TGTGCCAGCAGTTTAGGGACAGGGACAAGCAATTCACCCCTCCACTTT. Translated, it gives CASSLGTGTSNSPLHF.

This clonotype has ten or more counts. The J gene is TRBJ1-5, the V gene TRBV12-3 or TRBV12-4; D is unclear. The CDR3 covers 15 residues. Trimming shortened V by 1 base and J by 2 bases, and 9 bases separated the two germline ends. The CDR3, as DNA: TGTGCCAGCAGTTTAGTTCCCTCAGGCAATCAGCCCCAGCATTTT. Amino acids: CASSLVPSGNQPQHF.

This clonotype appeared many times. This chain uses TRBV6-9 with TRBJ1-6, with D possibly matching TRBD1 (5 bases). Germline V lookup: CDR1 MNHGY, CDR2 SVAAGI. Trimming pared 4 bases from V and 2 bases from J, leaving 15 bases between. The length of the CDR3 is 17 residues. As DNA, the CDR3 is TGTGCCAGCAGTTTTAATTCTCAGGGCACCTATAATTCACCCCTCCACTTT. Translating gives CASSFNSQGTYNSPLHF.

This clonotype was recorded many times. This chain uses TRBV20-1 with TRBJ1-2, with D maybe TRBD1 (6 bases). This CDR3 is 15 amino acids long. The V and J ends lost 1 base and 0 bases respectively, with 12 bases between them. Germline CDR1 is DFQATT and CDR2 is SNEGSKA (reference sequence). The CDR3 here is CSARGRQGTNYGYTF. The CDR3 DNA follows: TGCAGTGCTAGAGGTCGGCAGGGGACTAACTATGGCTACACCTTC.

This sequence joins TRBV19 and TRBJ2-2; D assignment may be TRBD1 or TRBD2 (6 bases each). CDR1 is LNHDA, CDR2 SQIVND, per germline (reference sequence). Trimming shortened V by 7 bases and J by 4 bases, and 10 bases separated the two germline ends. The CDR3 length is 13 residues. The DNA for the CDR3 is TGTGCCAGTATGTGGGGGGCCACCGGGGAGCTGTTTTTT. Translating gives CASMWGATGELFF.

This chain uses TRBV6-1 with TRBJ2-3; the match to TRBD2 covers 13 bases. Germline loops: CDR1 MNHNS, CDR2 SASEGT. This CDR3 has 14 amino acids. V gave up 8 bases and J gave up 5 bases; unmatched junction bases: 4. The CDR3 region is CASAGLAGEDTQYF. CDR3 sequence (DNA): TGTGCCAGCGCCGGACTAGCGGGGGAAGATACGCAGTATTTT.